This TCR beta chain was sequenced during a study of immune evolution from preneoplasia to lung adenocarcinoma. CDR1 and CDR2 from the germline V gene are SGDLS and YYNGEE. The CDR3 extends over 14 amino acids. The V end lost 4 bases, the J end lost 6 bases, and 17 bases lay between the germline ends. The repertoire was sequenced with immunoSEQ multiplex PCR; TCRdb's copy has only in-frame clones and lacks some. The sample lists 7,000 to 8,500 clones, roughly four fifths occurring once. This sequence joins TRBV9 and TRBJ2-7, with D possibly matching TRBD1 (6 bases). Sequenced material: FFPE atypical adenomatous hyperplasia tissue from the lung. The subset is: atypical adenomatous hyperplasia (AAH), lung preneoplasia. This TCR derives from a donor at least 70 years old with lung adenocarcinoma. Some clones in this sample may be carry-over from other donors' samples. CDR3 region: CASSPEDRDREQYF. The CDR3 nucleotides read TGTGCCAGCAGCCCCGAGGACAGAGATCGCGAGCAGTACTTC.